This T cell receptor beta chain was identified during a study of beta chain features in type 1 diabetes. This clone has just a few counts. Its matching antigen is unknown. With V trimmed by 2 bases and J by 10 bases, 5 bases remained unmatched. The germline V gene encodes CDR1 SGHDN and CDR2 FVKESK. This CDR3 is 14 amino acids long. Findings of the study overall: Shortening of TCRB CDR3s, moderate but significant, appeared in all four CD4+ subsets of Type 1 diabetes patients. Insertions at VDJ junctions were less frequent in type 1 diabetes patients. These patients also deleted more nucleotides at the same junctions. Reads derived from cDNA could over-represent cells showing high TCR expression.

Averaging about 116 mL, one heparinised blood draw came from each individual donor. The purity of all sorted populations exceeded 98%. Reverse transcribing all isolated RNA meant expressed TCRB transcripts were sequenced. Generated by immunoSEQ multiplex PCR, the TCRdb table keeps only in-frame clones and is missing some. The sample shows about 660,000 clones, about an eighth of them seen only once. The chain uses TRBV14 and TRBJ2-6; 7 positions match TRBD2. The sequencing input was naive CD4+ T cells from blood. The source is a man younger than 30 with type 1 diabetes. In nucleotides, the CDR3 is TGTGCCAGCAGCCAAAGCGGGGCCCGGAACGTCCTGACTTTC. It codes for CASSQSGARNVLTF.